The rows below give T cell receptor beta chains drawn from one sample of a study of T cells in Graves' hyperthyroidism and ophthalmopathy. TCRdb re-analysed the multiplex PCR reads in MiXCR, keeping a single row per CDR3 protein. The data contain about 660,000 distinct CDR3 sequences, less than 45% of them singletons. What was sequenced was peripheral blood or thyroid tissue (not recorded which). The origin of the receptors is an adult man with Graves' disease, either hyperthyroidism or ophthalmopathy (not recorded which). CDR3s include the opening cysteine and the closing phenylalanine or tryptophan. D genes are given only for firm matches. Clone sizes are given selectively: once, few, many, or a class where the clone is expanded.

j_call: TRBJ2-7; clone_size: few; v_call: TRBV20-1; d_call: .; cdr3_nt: TGCAGTGCTAGCGACAAGTTACTAACCTACGAGCAGTACTTC; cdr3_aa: CSASDKLLTYEQYF
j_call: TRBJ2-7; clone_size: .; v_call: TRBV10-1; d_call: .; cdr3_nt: TGCGCCAGCAGTGCTAGTAGGCGTGGGTCCTACGAGCAGTACTTC; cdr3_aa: CASSASRRGSYEQYF
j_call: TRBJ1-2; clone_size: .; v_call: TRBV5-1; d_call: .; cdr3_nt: TGCGCCAGCAGCTTGGAGTCCGGTGGCTACACCTTC; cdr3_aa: CASSLESGGYTF
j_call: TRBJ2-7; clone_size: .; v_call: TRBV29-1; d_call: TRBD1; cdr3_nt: TGCAGCGCCGGGACAGGGGAATCGTACGAGCAGTACTTC; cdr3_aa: CSAGTGESYEQYF
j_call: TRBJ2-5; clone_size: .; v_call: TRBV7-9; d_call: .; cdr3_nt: TGTGCCAGCAGCTCTTCCGGGACCCCGACCAGGGAGACCCAGTACTTC; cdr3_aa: CASSSSGTPTRETQYF
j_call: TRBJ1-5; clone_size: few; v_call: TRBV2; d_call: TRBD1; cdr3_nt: TGTGCCAGCAGTGGCCGGGACAGCCTCAATCAGCCCCAGCATTTT; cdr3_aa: CASSGRDSLNQPQHF
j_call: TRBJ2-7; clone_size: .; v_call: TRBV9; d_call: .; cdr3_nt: TGTGCCAGCAGCGAGGCCGCCGGGGCAGCTACTTACGAGCAGTACTTC; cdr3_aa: CASSEAAGAATYEQYF
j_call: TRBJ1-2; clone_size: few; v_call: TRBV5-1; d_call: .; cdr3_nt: TGCGCCAGCAGCTTGCGCCAGGAAAGTGGCTACACCTTC; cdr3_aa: CASSLRQESGYTF
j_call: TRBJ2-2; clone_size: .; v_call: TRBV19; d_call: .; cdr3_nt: TGTGCCACCCAGCGGAGATTTGGGAACACCGGGGAGCTGTTTTTT; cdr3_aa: CATQRRFGNTGELFF
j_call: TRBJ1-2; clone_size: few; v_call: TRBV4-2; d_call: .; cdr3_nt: TGTGCCAGCAGCCAAGTCCAAGGGGGGTGGGATGGCTACACCTTC; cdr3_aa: CASSQVQGGWDGYTF
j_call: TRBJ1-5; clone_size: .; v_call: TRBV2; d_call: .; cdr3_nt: TGTGCCAGCAGTCCCCGAGGTGCCCATCAGCCCCAGCATTTT; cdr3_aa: CASSPRGAHQPQHF
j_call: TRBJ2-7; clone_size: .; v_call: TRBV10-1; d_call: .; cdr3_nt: TGCGCCAGCAGTGACCCGATAACTAGCAGGGTGTTAAACGAGCAGTACTTC; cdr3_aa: CASSDPITSRVLNEQYF
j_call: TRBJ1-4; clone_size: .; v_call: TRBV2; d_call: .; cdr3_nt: TGTGCCAGCATGGTGCCGGGACCGCCAGAATCAACTAATGAAAAACTGTTTTTT; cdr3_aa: CASMVPGPPESTNEKLFF
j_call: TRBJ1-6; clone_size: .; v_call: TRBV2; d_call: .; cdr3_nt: TGTGCCAGCAGAGACCGGGATGATAATTCACCCCTCCACTTT; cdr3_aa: CASRDRDDNSPLHF
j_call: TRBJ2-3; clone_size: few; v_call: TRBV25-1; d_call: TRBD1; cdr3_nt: TGTGCCAGCAGTGGCCCCCCCGGGACAGGGTCGGTGGGGACAGATACGCAGTATTTT; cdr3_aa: CASSGPPGTGSVGTDTQYF